This T cell receptor beta chain is drawn from a study of T cell repertoires in cytomegalovirus infection. Unmatched junction bases numbered 15, after V lost 8 bases and J lost 3 bases. The CDR3 runs 15 residues. The germline V gene has CDR1 SQVTM and CDR2 ANQGSEA. TCRdb independently ran MiXCR on the reads; one entry per CDR3 protein. Of some 300,000 distinct CDR3 sequences listed, around 13% are singletons. This clonotype has only a few counts. The chain couples TRBV29-1 to TRBJ2-7, with 8 bases fitting TRBD2. The specimen was PBMCs. This clonotype originated in a human donor in good health (CMV status not recorded). Some clones in this sample may be carry-over from other donors' samples. This chain's CDR3 is CSFSWAGGSLYEQYF. The CDR3 DNA follows: TGCAGCTTCTCCTGGGCGGGGGGATCCCTCTACGAGCAGTACTTC.